This T cell receptor beta chain was captured by sequencing in a study of T-cell memory formation after mild COVID-19. The study's findings and limits: The authors did not confirm SARS-CoV-2 specificity of second-wave clones peaking day 37. Mainly CM and EM harbored the contracting CD4+ clones; mainly EMRA harbored the CD8+ ones.

5'RACE with constant-segment primers built TCRalpha and TCRbeta cDNA libraries with UMIs. TCRdb re-called the 5' RACE reads through MiXCR, storing one row per CDR3 protein. The table lists about 390,000 distinct CDR3 sequences, about 16% of them singletons, with about 22% in the top ten. V lost 0 bases and J lost 6, with 8 bases in between. This CDR3 has 13 amino acids. CDR1 and CDR2 (germline): LGHNA, YSLEER. A note on this clonotype: Its antigen remains unidentified.

The material sequenced was PBMCs or a T cell subset sorted from them (not recorded which). The receptor was isolated from a man aged 18 to 35 who had mild COVID-19 (a few samples of this study predate the infection). Cell type and time point are not known. V gene TRBV4-3 combines with J gene TRBJ1-2; D might be TRBD1 (5 bases). The CDR3 coding sequence is TGCGCCAGCAGCCAAGAACCAGGGAATGGCTACACCTTC. Amino acids: CASSQEPGNGYTF.